This T cell receptor (beta chain) is from a study of blood T cells in healthy people across ages. Study-level background: Capturing about one barcoded beta molecule per two T cells was achieved by template switching. Whole-study findings and limits: Lack of knowledge of donor CMV status possibly confounded expanded clonotype changes.

This clonotype has a count of ten or more. Its specificity is not known. Primers used in a second PCR of roughly 6 to 11 cycles were a sample-barcoded 5' primer and a J-beta primer mix. From the 5' RACE reads, TCRdb called clonotypes with MiXCR, one entry per CDR3 protein. This table holds 580,000 or so distinct CDR3 sequences, 40% to 50% found once. Donors were systemically healthy Caucasian individuals from Russia aged 6 to 90 years. The sequence was collected from a man older than 75 in good health. Sequencing input: blood.

The CDR3 nucleotides read TGTGCCAGCGGCGGAGGCACAGATACGCAGTATTTT. Its protein is CASGGGTDTQYF. The V and J genes are TRBV7-9 and TRBJ2-3, with D unclear. V was shortened by 8 bases and J by 1 base, with 7 bases between the two germline ends. Germline V lookup: CDR1 SEHNR, CDR2 FQNEAQ (reference sequence). The CDR3 sequence is 12 residues long.